The 10 T cell receptor beta chains presented below share a single source sample, sequenced in a study of blood T cell repertoires in COVID-19. Produced via immunoSEQ multiplex PCR; TCRdb's table is partial and in-frame only. The sample lists fewer than 150,000 clones; 90% were seen once. The sample consisted of peripheral blood. These receptors all stem from a woman aged 60-75 years with COVID-19, enrolled during active disease.

The chain is built from TRBV15 and TRBJ1-3; D possibly corresponds to TRBD1 (5 bases). V was shortened by 1 base and J by 0 bases, with 10 bases between the two germline ends. Germline V gene lookup returns CDR1 LNHNV and CDR2 YYDKDF (reference sequence). The CDR3 covers 16 residues. The CDR3 reads CATSRGGLRSGNTIYF. In DNA form, the CDR3 reads TGTGCCACCAGCAGAGGGGGACTGCGCTCTGGAAACACCATATATTTT.

DNA of the CDR3: TGTGCCAGCAGCCAAGACGCCAGGGGAAATCAGCCCCAGCATTTT. This codes for CASSQDARGNQPQHF. The chain employs TRBV3-1 (or the pseudogene TRBV3-2) and TRBJ1-5; D might be TRBD1 (6 bases). V gave up 0 bases and J gave up 4 bases, with 10 bases separating them. CDR3 size: 15 residues. Germline assignment: CDR1 LGHDT and CDR2 YNNKEL (reference sequence).

This clone was recorded only once. This chain links TRBV5-1 with TRBJ2-7; D is perhaps TRBD2 (7 bases). CDR1 and CDR2 (germline): SGHRS, YFSETQ. V shed 7 bases and J shed 5 bases, with 19 bases lying between them. The CDR3 runs 14 residues. The DNA for the CDR3 is TGCGCCAGCCGTGGGGGGGCTGCGGAGGACGAGCAGTACTTC. Its translation is CASRGGAAEDEQYF.

The rearrangement uses TRBV14 and TRBJ2-3, with D perhaps TRBD2 (6 bases). The CDR3 is made up of 17 amino acids. In germline, CDR1 is SGHDN, CDR2 FVKESK. V lost 4 bases and J lost 3, with 20 bases in between. The CDR3 region has the DNA TGTGCCAGCAGCCGCCGACTGGCGGGGATGGGGACAGATACGCAGTATTTT. Its translation: CASSRRLAGMGTDTQYF.

The chain combines TRBV6-2 or TRBV6-3 with TRBJ1-6; TRBD1 agrees at 9 bases. Trimming at V came to 4 bases and at J to 8 bases, leaving 18 bases not matched to a gene. The CDR3 contains 19 residues. Per the germline V gene, CDR1 is MNHEY and CDR2 is SVGEGT. The CDR3 DNA follows: TGTGCCAGCAGTTCCAGTGGGACAGGGCGACAAAGAAGGGATTCACCCCTCCACTTT. Translated: CASSSSGTGRQRRDSPLHF.

V is TRBV7-2 and J is TRBJ2-3, with TRBD1 identical over 7 bases. Trimming took 0 bases from V and 3 from J; bases not matched to a gene: 3. The CDR3 runs 15 residues. Germline V lookup: CDR1 SGHTA, CDR2 FQGNSA. CDR3 in DNA: TGTGCCAGCAGCTTAGCGGCCAGGGGGACAGATACGCAGTATTTT. Its translation: CASSLAARGTDTQYF.

The chain employs TRBV6-1 and TRBJ1-4, with TRBD1 identical over 7 bases. Germline loops: CDR1 MNHNS, CDR2 SASEGT. This CDR3 has 18 residues. The junction had 18 bases not matched to a gene; V was cut back by 3 bases and J by 8 bases. The CDR3 sequence is CASSDLAAGPRGREKLFF. CDR3 sequence (DNA): TGTGCCAGCAGTGATTTGGCCGCGGGGCCAAGGGGGCGGGAAAAACTGTTTTTT.

The chain joins TRBV15 to TRBJ2-7, with 7 bases matching TRBD1. V lost 1 base and J lost 2; bases outside the gene matches: 2. The germline V gene has CDR1 LNHNV and CDR2 YYDKDF (reference sequence). The CDR3 covers 14 residues. As DNA, the CDR3 is TGTGCCACCAGCAGAGGAGGGACAGCCTACGAGCAGTACTTC. Translation gives CATSRGGTAYEQYF.

J is TRBJ2-7 and V is TRBV5-4, with 7 bases aligning to TRBD1. J gave up 2 bases and V 4 bases, and 6 bases lay outside the gene matches. The CDR3 runs to 14 residues. CDR1 and CDR2 from the germline V gene are SGHNT and YYREEE (reference sequence). In DNA, the CDR3 is TGTGCCAGCAGCCGACAGGGAGCCACCTACGAGCAGTACTTC. This codes for CASSRQGATYEQYF.

V gene TRBV2 combines with J gene TRBJ2-1; 10 positions match TRBD2. Germline CDR1 and CDR2: SNHLY and FYNNEI. V lost 6 bases, J lost 3 bases, and 11 bases stayed unmatched. The CDR3 is made up of 17 amino acids. This CDR3 is CASRRQLTSGIYNEQFF. CDR3 coding DNA: TGTGCCAGCAGAAGGCAACTTACTAGCGGGATCTACAATGAGCAGTTCTTC.